This is a list of T cell receptor beta chains from one sample in a study of T cell responses to AZD1222 COVID-19 vaccine. Profiled with immunoSEQ multiplex PCR; TCRdb holds only in-frame clones, not every one. The sample has approximately 110,000 clones; about 90% are singletons. Sequencing was performed on peripheral blood, taken 28 days after the second AZD1222 dose. Every receptor here comes from an adult who received the AZD1222 COVID-19 vaccine. Each CDR3 is given with its conserved first and last residue. Fields, in order: J gene, clone size, V gene, D gene, CDR3 DNA, CDR3 protein. D genes are given only for firm matches. Clone size, where shown, is once, few, many, or a class for clones that have expanded.

j_gene: TRBJ2-7; abundance: NA; v_gene: TRBV20-1; d_gene: NA; CDR3nt: TGCAGTGCTAGTCTCCGGGACCACGAGCAGTACTTC; CDR3aa: CSASLRDHEQYF
j_gene: TRBJ2-1; abundance: NA; v_gene: TRBV18; d_gene: TRBD2; CDR3nt: TGTGCCAGCTCACTTGCGGGGGGGCCTAATGAGCAGTTCTTC; CDR3aa: CASSLAGGPNEQFF
j_gene: TRBJ2-7; abundance: once; v_gene: TRBV6-5; d_gene: NA; CDR3nt: TGTGCCAGCAGTCATCCGGGACAAAACTACGAGCAGTACTTC; CDR3aa: CASSHPGQNYEQYF
j_gene: TRBJ2-5; abundance: NA; v_gene: TRBV3-1/TRBV3-2; d_gene: NA; CDR3nt: TGTGCCAGCAGCCGCACTAGATTAGAGACCCAGTACTTC; CDR3aa: CASSRTRLETQYF
j_gene: TRBJ2-1; abundance: NA; v_gene: TRBV9; d_gene: NA; CDR3nt: TGTGCCAGCAGCGTATATGAGCGGAGCAATGAGCAGTTCTTC; CDR3aa: CASSVYERSNEQFF
j_gene: TRBJ2-1; abundance: NA; v_gene: TRBV9; d_gene: TRBD2; CDR3nt: TGTGCCAGCAGCAAACCGGGACTAGCGGGTGGGAATGAGCAGTTCTTC; CDR3aa: CASSKPGLAGGNEQFF
j_gene: TRBJ2-3; abundance: NA; v_gene: TRBV3-1/TRBV3-2; d_gene: NA; CDR3nt: TGTGCCAGCAGCCCGAAATCAGATACGCAGTATTTT; CDR3aa: CASSPKSDTQYF
j_gene: TRBJ2-5; abundance: NA; v_gene: TRBV28; d_gene: NA; CDR3nt: TGTGCCAGCACTCCCGGTGGAGGGGGGAGGGAGACCCAGTACTTC; CDR3aa: CASTPGGGGRETQYF
j_gene: TRBJ2-3; abundance: once; v_gene: TRBV5-1; d_gene: NA; CDR3nt: TGCGCCAGCAGCTCCAGGCCCGGGAGTCGGACAGATACGCAGTATTTT; CDR3aa: CASSSRPGSRTDTQYF
j_gene: TRBJ1-2; abundance: NA; v_gene: TRBV12-3/TRBV12-4; d_gene: NA; CDR3nt: TGTGCCAGCAGTTTTAGGACCATTCATGGCTACACCTTC; CDR3aa: CASSFRTIHGYTF
j_gene: TRBJ1-3; abundance: once; v_gene: TRBV28; d_gene: TRBD1; CDR3nt: TGTGCCAGCTCGACAGGGACGGACACCATATATTTT; CDR3aa: CASSTGTDTIYF
j_gene: TRBJ1-2; abundance: NA; v_gene: TRBV7-9; d_gene: TRBD1; CDR3nt: TGTGCCAGCAGCTTAACCCCCGGACAGGGGGCAACCAACTATGGCTACACCTTC; CDR3aa: CASSLTPGQGATNYGYTF
j_gene: TRBJ2-5; abundance: NA; v_gene: TRBV7-9; d_gene: NA; CDR3nt: TGTGCCAGCAGCTTAGTTCTAGCCCCTAATCGAGAGACCCAGTACTTC; CDR3aa: CASSLVLAPNRETQYF
j_gene: TRBJ1-4; abundance: NA; v_gene: TRBV4-1; d_gene: TRBD1; CDR3nt: TGCGCCAGCAGCCACACACTTGGACAGGGAGTAGAAAAACTGTTTTTT; CDR3aa: CASSHTLGQGVEKLFF
j_gene: TRBJ1-2; abundance: NA; v_gene: TRBV6-1; d_gene: NA; CDR3nt: TGTGCCAGCAGTGAAGAACCAGGGGCATCCTATGGCTACACCTTC; CDR3aa: CASSEEPGASYGYTF
j_gene: TRBJ2-1; abundance: NA; v_gene: TRBV19; d_gene: TRBD2; CDR3nt: TGTGCCAGTTCTAGCGGAACTGGATTCTACAATGAGCAGTTCTTC; CDR3aa: CASSSGTGFYNEQFF
j_gene: TRBJ2-7; abundance: NA; v_gene: TRBV6-5; d_gene: TRBD1; CDR3nt: TGTGCCAGCAGATGGGGACAGGGAGGCTACGAGCAGTACTTC; CDR3aa: CASRWGQGGYEQYF
j_gene: TRBJ2-1; abundance: NA; v_gene: TRBV5-4; d_gene: NA; CDR3nt: TGTGCCAGCAGCTTGAAGGTGGGGGCACGAGATGGGAATGAGCAGTTCTTC; CDR3aa: CASSLKVGARDGNEQFF
j_gene: TRBJ1-1; abundance: NA; v_gene: TRBV7-9; d_gene: NA; CDR3nt: TGTGCCAGCAGCTTAAGTACTGAAGCTTTCTTT; CDR3aa: CASSLSTEAFF
j_gene: TRBJ1-6; abundance: NA; v_gene: TRBV14; d_gene: NA; CDR3nt: TGTGCCAGCAGCATCCTGGTACAACCTAATTCACCCCTCCACTTT; CDR3aa: CASSILVQPNSPLHF
j_gene: TRBJ1-2; abundance: NA; v_gene: TRBV28; d_gene: TRBD1; CDR3nt: TGTGCCAGCAGTCCGGGGACAGGCCCCTATGGCTACACCTTC; CDR3aa: CASSPGTGPYGYTF
j_gene: TRBJ1-2; abundance: NA; v_gene: TRBV19; d_gene: TRBD1; CDR3nt: TGTGCCAGTACCCCCGGACAGGCAAACTATGGCTACACCTTC; CDR3aa: CASTPGQANYGYTF
j_gene: TRBJ2-7; abundance: NA; v_gene: TRBV5-5; d_gene: NA; CDR3nt: TGTGCCAGCAGCTTGGAGGCCAGCTCCTACGAGCAGTACTTC; CDR3aa: CASSLEASSYEQYF
j_gene: TRBJ1-5; abundance: NA; v_gene: TRBV18; d_gene: NA; CDR3nt: TGTGCCAGCTCCCTCCGGGGGGAGACTGATCAGCCCCAGCATTTT; CDR3aa: CASSLRGETDQPQHF
j_gene: TRBJ1-5; abundance: once; v_gene: TRBV5-5; d_gene: NA; CDR3nt: TGTGCCAGCAGTTCAGAGGGGCAGTTGAGCAATCAGCCCCAGCATTTT; CDR3aa: CASSSEGQLSNQPQHF
j_gene: TRBJ2-3; abundance: NA; v_gene: TRBV5-1; d_gene: NA; CDR3nt: TGCGCCAGCAGCTTGGGAACCCTGAGCACAGATACGCAGTATTTT; CDR3aa: CASSLGTLSTDTQYF
j_gene: TRBJ1-2; abundance: NA; v_gene: TRBV5-6; d_gene: NA; CDR3nt: TGTGCCAGCTCGTTTCTGGAACAGCACTATGGCTACACCTTC; CDR3aa: CASSFLEQHYGYTF
j_gene: TRBJ2-7; abundance: NA; v_gene: TRBV6-2/TRBV6-3; d_gene: TRBD2; CDR3nt: TGTGCCAGCAGTTACCAGAGCGGGAGGCTCTCCTACGAGCAGTACTTC; CDR3aa: CASSYQSGRLSYEQYF
j_gene: TRBJ2-1; abundance: NA; v_gene: TRBV27; d_gene: NA; CDR3nt: TGTGCCAGCAGTTTGTTCTCCCTGGGCTCCTACAATGAGCAGTTCTTC; CDR3aa: CASSLFSLGSYNEQFF
j_gene: TRBJ1-5; abundance: NA; v_gene: TRBV3-1/TRBV3-2; d_gene: TRBD1; CDR3nt: TGTGCCAGCAGCCTAGGGACAGGGGCGATCAATCAGCCCCAGCATTTT; CDR3aa: CASSLGTGAINQPQHF
j_gene: TRBJ1-1; abundance: NA; v_gene: TRBV14; d_gene: NA; CDR3nt: TGTGCCAGCAGCCAAGGGTATTCTGCTTTCTTT; CDR3aa: CASSQGYSAFF
j_gene: TRBJ1-1; abundance: once; v_gene: TRBV2; d_gene: NA; CDR3nt: TGTGCCAGCACCGTACTGTCTAACACTGAAGCTTTCTTT; CDR3aa: CASTVLSNTEAFF
j_gene: TRBJ1-2; abundance: NA; v_gene: TRBV12-3/TRBV12-4; d_gene: TRBD1; CDR3nt: TGTGCCAGCAGTTTAGTCAGGGGGCTTGGCTACACCTTC; CDR3aa: CASSLVRGLGYTF
j_gene: TRBJ2-5; abundance: NA; v_gene: TRBV28; d_gene: TRBD1; CDR3nt: TGTGCCAGCAGCCCGGGACAGGGGAAAGAGACCCAGTACTTC; CDR3aa: CASSPGQGKETQYF
j_gene: TRBJ1-3; abundance: NA; v_gene: TRBV3-1/TRBV3-2; d_gene: TRBD1; CDR3nt: TGTGCCAGCAATGACAGGGGGGTTGGAAACACCATATATTTT; CDR3aa: CASNDRGVGNTIYF
j_gene: TRBJ1-2; abundance: NA; v_gene: TRBV19; d_gene: NA; CDR3nt: TGTGCCAGTAAAGGTGGGTCTTATGGCTACACCTTC; CDR3aa: CASKGGSYGYTF
j_gene: TRBJ2-7; abundance: NA; v_gene: TRBV24-1; d_gene: NA; CDR3nt: TGTGCCACCAGTGATAACCACCACGAGCAGTACTTC; CDR3aa: CATSDNHHEQYF
j_gene: TRBJ2-3; abundance: once; v_gene: TRBV19; d_gene: NA; CDR3nt: TGTGCCAGTAGTATACAGGGGATAGATACGCAGTATTTT; CDR3aa: CASSIQGIDTQYF
j_gene: TRBJ1-2; abundance: NA; v_gene: TRBV4-1; d_gene: NA; CDR3nt: TGCGCCAGCAGCCAAGATGGCAGGCCCCAACCGGGGGGCTACACCTTC; CDR3aa: CASSQDGRPQPGGYTF
j_gene: TRBJ2-7; abundance: NA; v_gene: TRBV18; d_gene: TRBD1; CDR3nt: TGTGCCAGCTCACCTTATTCCGGGACAGCTTCCTACGAGCAGTACTTC; CDR3aa: CASSPYSGTASYEQYF